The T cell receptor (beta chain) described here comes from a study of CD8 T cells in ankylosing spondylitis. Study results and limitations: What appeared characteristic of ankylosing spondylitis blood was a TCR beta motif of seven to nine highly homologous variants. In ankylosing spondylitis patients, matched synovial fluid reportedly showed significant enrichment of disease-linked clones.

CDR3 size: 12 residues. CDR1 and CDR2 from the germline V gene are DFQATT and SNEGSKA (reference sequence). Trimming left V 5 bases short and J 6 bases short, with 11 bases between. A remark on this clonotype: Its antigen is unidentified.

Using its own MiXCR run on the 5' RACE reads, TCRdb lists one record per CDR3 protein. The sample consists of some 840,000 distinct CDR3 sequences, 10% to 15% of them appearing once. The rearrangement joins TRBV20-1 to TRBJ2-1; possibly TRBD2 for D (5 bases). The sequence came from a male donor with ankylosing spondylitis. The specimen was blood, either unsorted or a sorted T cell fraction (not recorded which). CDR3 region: CSAWRVTNEQFF. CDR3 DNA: TGCAGTGCTTGGCGGGTTACCAATGAGCAGTTCTTC.